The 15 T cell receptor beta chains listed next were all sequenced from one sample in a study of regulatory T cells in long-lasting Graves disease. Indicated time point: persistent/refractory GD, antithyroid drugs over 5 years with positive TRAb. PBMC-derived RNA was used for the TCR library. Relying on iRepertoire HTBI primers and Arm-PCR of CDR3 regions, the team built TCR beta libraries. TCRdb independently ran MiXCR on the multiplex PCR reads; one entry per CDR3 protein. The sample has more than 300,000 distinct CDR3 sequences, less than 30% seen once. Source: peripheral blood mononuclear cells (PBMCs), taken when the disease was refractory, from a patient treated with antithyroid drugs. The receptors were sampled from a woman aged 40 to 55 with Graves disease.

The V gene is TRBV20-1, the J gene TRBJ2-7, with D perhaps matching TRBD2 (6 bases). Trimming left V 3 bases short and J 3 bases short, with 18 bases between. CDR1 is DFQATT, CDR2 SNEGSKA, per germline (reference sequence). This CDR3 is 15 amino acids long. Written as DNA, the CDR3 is TGCAGTGCTAGCAGAGGAGGGAGCCTCCACTACGAGCAGTACTTC. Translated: CSASRGGSLHYEQYF.

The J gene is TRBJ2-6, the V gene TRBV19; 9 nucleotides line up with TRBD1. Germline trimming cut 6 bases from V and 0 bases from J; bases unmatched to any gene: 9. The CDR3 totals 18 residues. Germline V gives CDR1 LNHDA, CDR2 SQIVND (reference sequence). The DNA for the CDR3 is TGTGCCAGTAGCAAAGGACAGGGGAGTTACTCTGGGGCCAACGTCCTGACTTTC. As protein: CASSKGQGSYSGANVLTF. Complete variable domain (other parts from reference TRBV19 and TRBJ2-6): DGGITQSPKYLFRKEGQNVTLSCEQNLNHDAMYWYRQDPGQGLRLIYYSQIVNDFQKGDIAEGYSVSREKKESFPLTVTSAQKNPTAFYLCASSKGQGSYSGANVLTFGAGSRLTVL.

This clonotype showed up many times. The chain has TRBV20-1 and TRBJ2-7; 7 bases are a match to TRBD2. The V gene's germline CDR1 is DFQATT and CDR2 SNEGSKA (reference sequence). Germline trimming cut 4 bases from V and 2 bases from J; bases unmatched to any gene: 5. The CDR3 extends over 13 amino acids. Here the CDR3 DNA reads TGCAGTGCTACCCAGCGGGATCCCTACGAGCAGTACTTC. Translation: CSATQRDPYEQYF.

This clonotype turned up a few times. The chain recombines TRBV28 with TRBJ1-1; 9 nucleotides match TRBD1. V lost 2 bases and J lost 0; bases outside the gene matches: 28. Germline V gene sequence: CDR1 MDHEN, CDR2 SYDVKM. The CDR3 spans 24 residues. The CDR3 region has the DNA TGTGCCAGCAGTTTAGCCGGAGGAAGGACAGGGGAGTGGGTTTCAAGTGAGGTGAACACTGAAGCTTTCTTT. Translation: CASSLAGGRTGEWVSSEVNTEAFF.

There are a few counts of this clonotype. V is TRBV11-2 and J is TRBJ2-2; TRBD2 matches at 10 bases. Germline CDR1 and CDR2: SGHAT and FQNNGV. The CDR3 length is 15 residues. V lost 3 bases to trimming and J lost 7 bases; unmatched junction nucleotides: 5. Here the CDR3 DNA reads TGTGCCAGCAGCTTGCTAGCGGGAGCGAACGGGGAGCTGTTTTTT. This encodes CASSLLAGANGELFF.

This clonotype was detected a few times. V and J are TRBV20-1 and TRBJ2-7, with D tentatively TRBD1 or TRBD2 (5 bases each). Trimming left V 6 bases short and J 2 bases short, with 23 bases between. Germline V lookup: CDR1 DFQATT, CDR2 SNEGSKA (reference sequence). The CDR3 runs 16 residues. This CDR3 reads CSAIHLILGVPYEQYF. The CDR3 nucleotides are TGCAGTGCCATACACCTTATTTTGGGGGTACCCTACGAGCAGTACTTC.

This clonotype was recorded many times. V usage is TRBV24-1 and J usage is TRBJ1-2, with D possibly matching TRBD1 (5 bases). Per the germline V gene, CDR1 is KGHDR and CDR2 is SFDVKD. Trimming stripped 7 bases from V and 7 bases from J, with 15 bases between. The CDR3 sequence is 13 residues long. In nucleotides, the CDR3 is TGTGCCACCAGGACGGGACCCCTGGGTGGCTACACCTTC. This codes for CATRTGPLGGYTF.

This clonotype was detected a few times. CDR3 bases: TGTGCTAGTGGTCAAGGACTACCGGAGGGGAATGAGCAGTTCTTC. Amino acids: CASGQGLPEGNEQFF. The V gene is TRBV12-5, the J gene TRBJ2-1; D might be TRBD2 (6 bases). From germline, CDR1 is LGHNT and CDR2 FRNRAP. This CDR3 contains 15 residues. The V gene lost 5 bases and the J gene lost 7 bases, with 18 bases spanning the gap.

CDR3 protein: CSAGLGSTDTQYF. The CDR3 nucleotides read TGCAGTGCTGGATTGGGTAGCACAGATACGCAGTATTTT. The rearrangement joins TRBV20-1 to TRBJ2-3; D gene ambiguous. V was cut by 5 bases and J by 0 bases, with 9 bases left in between. The germline V gene has CDR1 DFQATT and CDR2 SNEGSKA (reference sequence). The CDR3 sequence is 13 residues long.

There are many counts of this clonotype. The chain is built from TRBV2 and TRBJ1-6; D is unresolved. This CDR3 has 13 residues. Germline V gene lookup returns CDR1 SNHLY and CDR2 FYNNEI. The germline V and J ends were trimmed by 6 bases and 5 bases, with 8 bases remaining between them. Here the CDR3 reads CASRTTNNSPLHF. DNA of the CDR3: TGTGCCAGCAGGACAACGAATAATTCACCCCTCCACTTT.

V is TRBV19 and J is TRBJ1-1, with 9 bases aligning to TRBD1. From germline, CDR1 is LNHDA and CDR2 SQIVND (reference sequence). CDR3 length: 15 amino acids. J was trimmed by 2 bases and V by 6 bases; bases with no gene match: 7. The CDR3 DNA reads TGTGCCAGTAGGAGGGGACAGGGTGGTAACACTGAAGCTTTCTTT. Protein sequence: CASRRGQGGNTEAFF.

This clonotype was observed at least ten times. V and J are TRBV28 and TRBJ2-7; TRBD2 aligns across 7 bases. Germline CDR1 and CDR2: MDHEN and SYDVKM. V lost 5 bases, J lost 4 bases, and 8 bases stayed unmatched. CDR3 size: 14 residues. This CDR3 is CASSMGTIAYEQYF. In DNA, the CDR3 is TGTGCCAGCAGTATGGGGACTATCGCGTACGAGCAGTACTTC.

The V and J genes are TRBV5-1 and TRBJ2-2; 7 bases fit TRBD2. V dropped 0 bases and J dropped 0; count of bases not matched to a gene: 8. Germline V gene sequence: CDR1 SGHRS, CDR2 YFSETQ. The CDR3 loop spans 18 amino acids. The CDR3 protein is CASSLAAAGVANTGELFF. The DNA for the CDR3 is TGCGCCAGCAGCTTGGCGGCGGCGGGAGTTGCGAACACCGGGGAGCTGTTTTTT.

In nucleotides, the CDR3 is TGTGCCAGCAGCCCCCGGGACTACCAGGGAACCCAGTACTTC. This gives the protein CASSPRDYQGTQYF. The chain joins TRBV7-9 to TRBJ2-5, with 7 bases that match TRBD2. This CDR3 comprises 14 residues. V trimming: 5 bases; J trimming: 8 bases; junction bases outside the gene matches: 11. Germline CDR1 and CDR2: SEHNR and FQNEAQ (reference sequence).

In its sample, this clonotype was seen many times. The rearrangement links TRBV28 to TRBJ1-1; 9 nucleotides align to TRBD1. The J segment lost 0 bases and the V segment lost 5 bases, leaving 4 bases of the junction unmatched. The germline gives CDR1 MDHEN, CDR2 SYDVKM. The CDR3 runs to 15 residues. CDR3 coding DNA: TGTGCCAGCAGTACCTGGACAGGGGTGAACACTGAAGCTTTCTTT. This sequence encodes CASSTWTGVNTEAFF.